The 16 T cell receptor beta chains below were found in one sample sequenced in a study of T cell responses to AZD1222 COVID-19 vaccine (dated by TCRdb to about 2021). Receptor amplification or capture employed the immunoSEQ multiplex PCR assay. The immuneACCESS repertoire file appears here via TCRdb, limited to in-frame rearrangements. These files lack a portion of the clones; in checked studies, under half of the deficit traces to unresolved V genes, and the cause of the others is not known. This sample is represented by around 67,000 clones; over 80% of them were singletons. The top ten clonotypes cover approximately 7% of the sample. This specimen's time point label, interpreted: baseline before first vaccination. Material: peripheral blood, obtained on day 0 of AZD1222 vaccination. The receptors stem from an adult in good health.

V usage is TRBV24-1 and J usage is TRBJ2-5, with a tentative D call TRBD1 (7 bases). The CDR3 length is 15 residues. The germline V gene encodes CDR1 KGHDR and CDR2 SFDVKD. With 4 bases removed from V and 4 bases from J, the gap between germline ends came to 15 bases. In nucleotides, the CDR3 is TGTGCCACCAGTGACCCCCGACAGGGAGGAGAGACCCAGTACTTC. Protein sequence: CATSDPRQGGETQYF.

This clone was counted a few times. V usage is TRBV12-3 or TRBV12-4 and J usage is TRBJ1-2; D not certain. The CDR3 covers 13 residues. Trimming took 3 bases from V and 6 from J, leaving 11 bases between them. In nucleotides, the CDR3 is TGTGCCAGCAGTTTCTGGGGTTCTGATGGCTACACCTTC. Translating it yields CASSFWGSDGYTF.

The V call is TRBV5-1, the J call TRBJ2-7, with D tentatively TRBD1 or TRBD2 (6 bases each). The CDR3 is 15 residues long. The V gene's germline CDR1 is SGHRS and CDR2 YFSETQ. Trimming removed 3 bases at V and 2 bases at J, with 15 bases between. CDR3 sequence reads: CASSWEGGQTYEQYF. CDR3 sequence (DNA): TGCGCCAGCAGCTGGGAAGGGGGGCAAACCTACGAGCAGTACTTC.

The V gene is TRBV7-9, the J gene TRBJ2-2; D may correspond to TRBD1 or TRBD2 (5 bases each). The germline V gene has CDR1 SEHNR and CDR2 FQNEAQ (reference sequence). With 6 bases removed from V and 1 base from J, the gap between germline ends came to 15 bases. CDR3 length equals 16 residues. DNA of the CDR3: TGTGCCAGCAGTTCCCCTGGGGGTCAGAACACCGGGGAGCTGTTTTTT. Its translation: CASSSPGGQNTGELFF.

The chain carries TRBV9 and TRBJ1-6; 10 bases are shared with TRBD1. Germline V CDR1 and CDR2: SGDLS, YYNGEE. The CDR3 sequence is 16 residues long. V was clipped by 3 bases and J by 4 bases; unmatched bases: 4. CDR3 sequence: CASSDGTGEYNSPLHF. For the CDR3, the DNA is TGTGCCAGCAGCGACGGGACAGGGGAGTATAATTCACCCCTCCACTTT.

The V call is TRBV6-5, the J call TRBJ2-7; D unclear. The CDR3 runs to 14 residues. Germline V gives CDR1 MNHEY, CDR2 SVGAGI. V gave up 7 bases and J gave up 2 bases, with 15 bases separating them. For the CDR3, the DNA is TGTGCCAGCACCCACGTAGGCAGAGCCTACGAGCAGTACTTC. Protein: CASTHVGRAYEQYF.

This chain connects TRBV11-3 to TRBJ2-1, with D perhaps TRBD1 or TRBD2 (6 bases each). This CDR3 has 13 amino acids. Trimming shortened V by 1 base and J by 7 bases, and 8 bases separated the two germline ends. Germline V gene lookup returns CDR1 SGHNT and CDR2 YENEEA. CDR3 DNA: TGTGCCAGCAGCTTAGTAGGGGGGAATGAGCAGTTCTTC. Protein: CASSLVGGNEQFF.

The chain combines TRBV29-1 with TRBJ1-5; a possible D gene is TRBD1 (6 bases). CDR1 and CDR2 from the germline V gene are SQVTM and ANQGSEA. The CDR3 has 13 amino acids. The V and J ends lost 6 bases and 7 bases respectively, with 16 bases between them. The CDR3 here is CSVGTRRGQPQHF. CDR3 nucleotide sequence: TGCAGCGTCGGGACACGACGGGGACAGCCCCAGCATTTT.

The V gene is TRBV6-4, the J gene TRBJ1-1, with D unresolved. Germline CDR1 MRHNA, CDR2 SNTAGT. Between the trimmed V and J ends, which lost 0 bases and 5 bases, there was a span of 10 bases. The CDR3 sequence is 14 residues long. The CDR3: CASSDSVVRTEAFF. In nucleotides, the CDR3 is TGTGCCAGCAGTGACTCTGTTGTCAGGACTGAAGCTTTCTTT.

The chain uses TRBV12-3 or TRBV12-4 and TRBJ1-2, with D unclear. The length of the CDR3 is 13 residues. Trimming pared 5 bases from V and 4 bases from J, leaving 11 bases between. The CDR3 region is CASSPGEVYGYTF. The CDR3, as DNA: TGTGCCAGCAGTCCCGGGGAGGTCTATGGCTACACCTTC.

V usage is TRBV29-1 and J usage is TRBJ1-3, with D tentatively TRBD1 (6 bases). From germline, CDR1 is SQVTM and CDR2 ANQGSEA. The CDR3 is made up of 14 amino acids. V lost 7 bases to trimming and J lost 3 bases, with 16 bases between them. DNA of the CDR3: TGCAGCGGACTCGGGGGCGAGTTTGGAAACACCATATATTTT. This codes for CSGLGGEFGNTIYF.

The chain combines TRBV12-3 or TRBV12-4 with TRBJ2-7; D remains ambiguous. This CDR3 spans 13 amino acids. Trimming removed 3 bases at V and 2 bases at J, with 8 bases between. The CDR3: CASSFGETYEQYF. The DNA of the CDR3 is TGTGCCAGCAGTTTTGGGGAAACCTACGAGCAGTACTTC.

V usage is TRBV9 and J usage is TRBJ2-7, with TRBD1 matching 9 bases. Germline V lookup: CDR1 SGDLS, CDR2 YYNGEE. The CDR3 contains 15 residues. After removal of 4 bases from V and 0 bases from J, the junction contained 5 bases not matched to a gene. The DNA for the CDR3 is TGTGCCAGCAGCCCGGGACAGGGCATCTCCTACGAGCAGTACTTC. It specifies CASSPGQGISYEQYF.

V gene TRBV3-1 (or the pseudogene TRBV3-2) combines with J gene TRBJ2-3; 9 nucleotides align to TRBD2. The V gene's germline CDR1 is LGHDT and CDR2 YNNKEL (reference sequence). V lost 4 bases and J lost 2; bases outside the gene matches: 4. The CDR3 is 15 residues long. This chain's CDR3 is CASSRGLANTDTQYF. The CDR3 coding sequence is TGTGCCAGCAGCCGGGGACTAGCTAACACAGATACGCAGTATTTT.

V gene TRBV12-5 combines with J gene TRBJ1-5; D is unresolved. The V end lost 5 bases, the J end lost 5 bases, and 10 bases lay between the germline ends. The CDR3 is 13 amino acids. In germline, CDR1 is LGHNT, CDR2 FRNRAP. DNA for the CDR3: TGTGCTAGTGGTCGAGCGGTGGATCAGCCCCAGCATTTT. Protein product: CASGRAVDQPQHF.

The chain links TRBV3-1 (or the pseudogene TRBV3-2) to TRBJ1-6, with TRBD1 identical over 7 bases. The CDR3 contains 18 residues. V was pared by 0 bases and J by 4 bases, with 9 bases of the junction left unmatched. Germline V CDR1 and CDR2: LGHDT, YNNKEL (reference sequence). CDR3 sequence (DNA): TGTGCCAGCAGCCAAGATGAGGGGGCATCCTTTTATAATTCACCCCTCCACTTT. Translating it yields CASSQDEGASFYNSPLHF.